The clone carrying this TCR beta chain was counted at least ten times. This entry comes from a study of neurological immune-mediated disorders. The V end was cut by 2 bases, the J end by 4 bases, with 9 bases between. The CDR3 consists of 13 residues. Germline V gives CDR1 SGHTS, CDR2 YDEGEE. From the 5' RACE reads, TCRdb called clonotypes with MiXCR, one entry per CDR3 protein. The repertoire holds about 70,000 distinct CDR3 sequences, with about 3% as singletons. The source is a woman between 50 and 59 years old with multiple sclerosis. The rearrangement uses TRBV5-8 and TRBJ1-1; the D is unclear. Sequencing was performed on PBMCs. For the CDR3, the DNA is TGTGCCAGCAGCTTTAAGGGTCTCACTGAAGCTTTCTTT. Encoded protein: CASSFKGLTEAFF.